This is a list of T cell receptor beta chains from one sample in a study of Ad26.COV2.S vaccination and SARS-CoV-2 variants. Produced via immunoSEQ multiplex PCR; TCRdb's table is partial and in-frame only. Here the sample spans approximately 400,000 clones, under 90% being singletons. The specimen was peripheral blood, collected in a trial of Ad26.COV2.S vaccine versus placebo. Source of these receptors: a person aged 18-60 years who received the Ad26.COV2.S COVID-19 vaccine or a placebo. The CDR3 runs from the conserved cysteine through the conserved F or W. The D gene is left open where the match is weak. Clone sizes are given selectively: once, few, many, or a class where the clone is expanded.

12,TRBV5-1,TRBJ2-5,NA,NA,TGCGCCAGCAGCTTGCAGCAAGAGACCCAGTACTTC,CASSLQQETQYF
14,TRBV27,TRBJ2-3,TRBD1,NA,TGTGCCAGCAGTAACACCTACAGGGGAGATACGCAGTATTTT,CASSNTYRGDTQYF
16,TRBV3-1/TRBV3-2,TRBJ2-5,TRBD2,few,TGTGCCAGCAGCCAAGACCCTAGCGGGAGAGGAGAGACCCAGTACTTC,CASSQDPSGRGETQYF
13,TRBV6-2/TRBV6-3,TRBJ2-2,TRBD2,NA,TGTGCCAGCAGCCGACTAGCTCCCGGGGAGCTGTTTTTT,CASSRLAPGELFF
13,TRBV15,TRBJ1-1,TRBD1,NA,TGTGCCACCAGCAGGGACAGGGGCACTGAAGCTTTCTTT,CATSRDRGTEAFF
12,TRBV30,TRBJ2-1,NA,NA,TGTGCCTGCCGCTCCTATGACAATGAGCAGTTCTTC,CACRSYDNEQFF
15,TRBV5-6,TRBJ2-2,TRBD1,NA,TGTGCCAGCAGACAGGGGGCGCAGGGCACCGGGGAGCTGTTTTTT,CASRQGAQGTGELFF
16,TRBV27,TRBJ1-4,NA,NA,TGTGCCAGCAGGGAAAAAGGGAGGGGGAAAAATGAAAAACTGTTTTTT,CASREKGRGKNEKLFF
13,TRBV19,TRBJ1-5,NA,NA,TGTGCCAGTAGTCACACAGTGACTCAGCCCCAGCATTTT,CASSHTVTQPQHF
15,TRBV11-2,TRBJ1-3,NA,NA,TGTGCCAGCAGACACCCTACGATGGGAGGAAACACCATATATTTT,CASRHPTMGGNTIYF
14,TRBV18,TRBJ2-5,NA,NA,TGTGCCAGCTCACTAAGGACAATGAAAGAGACCCAGTACTTC,CASSLRTMKETQYF
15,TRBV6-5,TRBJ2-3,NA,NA,TGTGCCAGCGGGGCGGTAGCTAGCCTCACAGATACGCAGTATTTT,CASGAVASLTDTQYF
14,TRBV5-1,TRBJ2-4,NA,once,TGCGCCAGCAGCTTGGGGCTAGCCAAAAACATTCAGTACTTC,CASSLGLAKNIQYF
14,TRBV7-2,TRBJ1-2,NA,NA,TGTGCCAGCAGCTTGGGGGGGAGCAACTATGGCTACACCTTC,CASSLGGSNYGYTF
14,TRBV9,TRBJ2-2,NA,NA,TGTGCCAGCAGCGTAGCTAGGTTCCCCGGGGAGCTGTTTTTT,CASSVARFPGELFF
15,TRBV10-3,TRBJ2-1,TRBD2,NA,TGTGCCATCGGGAGACTAGCGGGATCCTACAATGAGCAGTTCTTC,CAIGRLAGSYNEQFF
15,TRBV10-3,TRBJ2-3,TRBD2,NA,TGTGCCATAAAGCCGGGGGGGACTAGCACAGATACGCAGTATTTT,CAIKPGGTSTDTQYF
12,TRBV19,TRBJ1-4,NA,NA,TGTGCCAGTAGTTACGGACTTGAAAAACTGTTTTTT,CASSYGLEKLFF
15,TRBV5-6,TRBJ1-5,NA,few,TGTGCCAGCAGCTTGGCCGCCCGCGGGGATCAGCCCCAGCATTTT,CASSLAARGDQPQHF
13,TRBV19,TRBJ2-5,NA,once,TGTGCCAGTAGTTTGAGGGTGGAAGAGACCCAGTACTTC,CASSLRVEETQYF
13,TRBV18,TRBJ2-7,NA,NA,TGTGCCAGCTCACTGCGACCGCTCTCAGAGCAGTACTTC,CASSLRPLSEQYF
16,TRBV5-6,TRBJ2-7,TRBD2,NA,TGTGCCAGCAGCTTGGGACTAGCGGCCATCTCCTACGAGCAGTACTTC,CASSLGLAAISYEQYF
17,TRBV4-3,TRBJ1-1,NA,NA,TGCGCCAGCAGCCAAGAGTTGGCAGGGGAAGAGGACACTGAAGCTTTCTTT,CASSQELAGEEDTEAFF
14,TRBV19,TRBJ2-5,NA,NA,TGTGCCAGTAGTATGGGTACAGAACAAGAGACCCAGTACTTC,CASSMGTEQETQYF
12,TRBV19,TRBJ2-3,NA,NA,TGTGCCAGTATATCCCTGGGGAATACGCAGTATTTT,CASISLGNTQYF
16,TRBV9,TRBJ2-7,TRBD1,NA,TGTGCCAGCAGCGAGGGCATAGGACAGGAATCCTACGAGCAGTACTTC,CASSEGIGQESYEQYF
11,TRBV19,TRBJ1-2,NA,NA,TGTGCCAGTAGAGGGTACTATGGCTACACCTTC,CASRGYYGYTF
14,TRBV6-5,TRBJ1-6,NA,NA,TGTGCCAGCACCGAACTCTCGGGGGCTTCACCCCTCCACTTT,CASTELSGASPLHF
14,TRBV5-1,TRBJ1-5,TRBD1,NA,TGCGCCAGCAGCCCACAGGGGGCCGAACAGCCCCAGCATTTT,CASSPQGAEQPQHF
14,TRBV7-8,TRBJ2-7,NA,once,TGTGCCAGCAGCTTTGAATCACAACTCCACGAGCAGTACTTC,CASSFESQLHEQYF
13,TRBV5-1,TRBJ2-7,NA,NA,TGCGCCAGCAGCTTGGACAGTGACTACGAGCAGTACTTC,CASSLDSDYEQYF
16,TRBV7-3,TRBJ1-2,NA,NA,TGTGCCAGCAGCCCAAGGGCCGTCAGCGCGAGATATGGCTACACCTTC,CASSPRAVSARYGYTF
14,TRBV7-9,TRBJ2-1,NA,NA,TGTGCCAGCAGCATGGGACTGCCCCCAGACGAGCAGTTCTTC,CASSMGLPPDEQFF
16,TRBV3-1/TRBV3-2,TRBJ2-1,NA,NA,TGTGCCAGCAGCCAACTACAGCTTTCCTCCTACAATGAGCAGTTCTTC,CASSQLQLSSYNEQFF
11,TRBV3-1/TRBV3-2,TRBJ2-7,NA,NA,TGTGCCAGCAGCCACCGCTACGAGCAGTACTTC,CASSHRYEQYF
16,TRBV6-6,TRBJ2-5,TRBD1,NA,TGTGCCAGCAGTTACTACACAGGGGGCATGGAAGAGACCCAGTACTTC,CASSYYTGGMEETQYF
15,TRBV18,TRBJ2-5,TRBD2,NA,TGTGCCAGCTCACCCTGGGGACTAGAGGGGGAGACCCAGTACTTC,CASSPWGLEGETQYF
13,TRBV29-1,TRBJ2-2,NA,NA,TGCAGCGTTGATACGGTGAACACCGGGGAGCTGTTTTTT,CSVDTVNTGELFF
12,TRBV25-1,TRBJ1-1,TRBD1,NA,TGTGCCAGTAAGGACAGGGACACTGAAGCTTTCTTT,CASKDRDTEAFF
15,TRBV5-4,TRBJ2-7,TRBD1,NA,TGTGCCAGCAGCTTGGGGACAGGGAAAGCCTACGAGCAGTACTTC,CASSLGTGKAYEQYF
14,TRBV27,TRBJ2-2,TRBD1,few,TGTGCCAGCAGTCTCCTCAGGGGGTCGGGGGAGCTGTTTTTT,CASSLLRGSGELFF
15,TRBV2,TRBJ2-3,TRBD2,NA,TGTGCCATAGAGGGAGGACTAGCGGGCACAGATACGCAGTATTTT,CAIEGGLAGTDTQYF
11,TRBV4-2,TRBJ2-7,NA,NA,TGTGCCAGCAGCCACGGCTACGAGCAGTACTTC,CASSHGYEQYF
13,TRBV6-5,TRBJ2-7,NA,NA,TGTGCCAGCAGTTACTCAAAGGGGTGGATGGTGGACTTC,CASSYSKGWMVDF
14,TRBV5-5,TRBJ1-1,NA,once,TGTGCCAGCAGCTTCTCGGAGGGAAACACTGAAGCTTTCTTT,CASSFSEGNTEAFF
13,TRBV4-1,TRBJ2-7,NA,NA,TGCGCCAGCAGCCAAGTTAAGGCTTACGAGCAGTACTTC,CASSQVKAYEQYF
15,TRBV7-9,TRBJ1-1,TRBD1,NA,TGTGCCAGCAGCCCGACGCAGGGGGCATATACTGAAGCTTTCTTT,CASSPTQGAYTEAFF
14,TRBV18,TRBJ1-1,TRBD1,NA,TGTGCCAGCTCACCACGACAGGGGAACACTGAAGCTTTCTTT,CASSPRQGNTEAFF
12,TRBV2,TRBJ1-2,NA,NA,TGTGCCAGCAGCGCTCAGGCGGGGGGCTACACCTTC,CASSAQAGGYTF
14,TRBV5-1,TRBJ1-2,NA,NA,TGCGCCAGCAGCAGAACAGCCCCTTCCAATGGCTACACCTTC,CASSRTAPSNGYTF
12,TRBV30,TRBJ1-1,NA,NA,TGTGCCTGGGCACAGGGGAACACTGAAGCTTTCTTT,CAWAQGNTEAFF
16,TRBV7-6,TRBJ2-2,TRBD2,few,TGTGCCAGCAGCTTGACTAGCGGAGCCACCACCGGGGAGCTGTTTTTT,CASSLTSGATTGELFF